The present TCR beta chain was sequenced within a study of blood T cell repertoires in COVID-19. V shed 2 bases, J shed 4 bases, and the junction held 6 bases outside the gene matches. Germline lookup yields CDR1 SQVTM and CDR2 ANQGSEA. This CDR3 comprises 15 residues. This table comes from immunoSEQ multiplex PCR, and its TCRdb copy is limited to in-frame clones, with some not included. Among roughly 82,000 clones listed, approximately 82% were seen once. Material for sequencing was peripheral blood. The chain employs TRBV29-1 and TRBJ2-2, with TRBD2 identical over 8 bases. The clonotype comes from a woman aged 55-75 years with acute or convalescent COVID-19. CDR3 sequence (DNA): TGCAGCGTTGAATCAACGGGAGGGCCCACCGGGGAGCTGTTTTTT. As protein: CSVESTGGPTGELFF.